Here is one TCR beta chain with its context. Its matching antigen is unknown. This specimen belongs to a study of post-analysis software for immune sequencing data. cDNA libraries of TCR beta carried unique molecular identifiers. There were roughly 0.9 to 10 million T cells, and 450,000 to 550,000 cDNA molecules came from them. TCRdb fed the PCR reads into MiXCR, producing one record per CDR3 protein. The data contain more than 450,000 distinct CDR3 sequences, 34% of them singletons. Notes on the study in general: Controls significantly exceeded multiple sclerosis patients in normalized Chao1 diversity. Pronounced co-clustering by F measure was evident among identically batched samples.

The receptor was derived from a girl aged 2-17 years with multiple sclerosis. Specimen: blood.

As DNA, the CDR3 is TGTGCCAGCAGGTTGGGGGGGGTCTCCTACGAGCAGTACTTC. This codes for CASRLGGVSYEQYF. The J gene is TRBJ2-7, the V gene TRBV12-3 or TRBV12-4; 7 nucleotides agree with TRBD2. After removal of 6 bases from V and 0 bases from J, the junction contained 5 bases not matched to a gene. The CDR3 totals 14 residues.